The 10 T cell receptor beta chains reported below all come from one sample, sequenced in a study of blood T cell repertoires in COVID-19. The protocol was immunoSEQ multiplex PCR, while the TCRdb copy is restricted to in-frame clones and leaves out a portion. This sample has 150,000 to 200,000 clones; 65% to 80% occur once, and the top ten carry approximately 8%. The sequenced sample was peripheral blood. These receptors all stem from a man aged 60 to 69 with acute or convalescent COVID-19.

This chain connects TRBV7-2 to TRBJ1-2; TRBD1 might be the D (5 bases). CDR3 length: 13 residues. Germline V gene sequence: CDR1 SGHTA, CDR2 FQGNSA. V lost 4 bases and J 10 bases, leaving 16 bases between the germline ends. The CDR3 DNA follows: TGTGCCAGCAGCTCACCCATGCAGGGAAACTACACCTTC. It codes for CASSSPMQGNYTF.

V is TRBV11-2 and J is TRBJ2-1; TRBD2 agrees at 7 bases. The CDR3 covers 17 residues. Germline trimming cut 6 bases from V and 8 bases from J; bases unmatched to any gene: 19. The germline CDR1 and CDR2 sequences are SGHAT and FQNNGV. Here the CDR3 DNA reads TGTGCCAGCAGACAACGGCCGGGACTAACCCTGTCTTATGAGCAGTTCTTC. It yields the protein CASRQRPGLTLSYEQFF.

This sequence joins TRBV2 and TRBJ1-6, with a tentative D call TRBD1 (5 bases). V gave up 8 bases and J gave up 12 bases, with 20 bases separating them. The CDR3 runs to 14 residues. Germline V gene sequence: CDR1 SNHLY, CDR2 FYNNEI. CDR3 bases: TGTGCCAGCCACAGGACGGGCTTTTTGGTACCCCTCCACTTT. Encoded protein: CASHRTGFLVPLHF. Full variable domain (remainder filled in from reference TRBV2 and TRBJ1-6): EPEVTQTPSHQVTQMGQEVILRCVPISNHLYFYWYRQILGQKVEFLVSFYNNEISEKSEIFDDQFSVERPDGSNFTLKIRSTKLEDSAMYFCASHRTGFLVPLHFGNGTRLTVT.

This clone was found a few times. This chain links TRBV7-8 with TRBJ2-1, with 9 nucleotides matching TRBD2. V trimming: 0 bases; J trimming: 0 bases; junction bases outside the gene matches: 3. The CDR3 runs 17 residues. Germline V gene lookup returns CDR1 SGHVS and CDR2 FQNEAQ. In DNA, the CDR3 is TGTGCCAGCAGCTTAGCGGTAGCGGGGGTCTCCTACAATGAGCAGTTCTTC. Translating gives CASSLAVAGVSYNEQFF.

This chain connects TRBV27 to TRBJ1-5; TRBD1 aligns across 7 bases. V shed 6 bases, J shed 7 bases, and the junction held 9 bases outside the gene matches. This CDR3 contains 14 residues. Germline lookup yields CDR1 MNHEY and CDR2 SMNVEV (reference sequence). CDR3 DNA: TGTGCCAGCAGACCGACAGGGCAAGGGCAGCCCCAGCATTTT. It encodes CASRPTGQGQPQHF.

V gene TRBV24-1 combines with J gene TRBJ2-7; 7 bases agree with TRBD1. The trim removed 4 bases at V and 5 bases at J, leaving 4 bases unmatched. CDR1 and CDR2 from the germline V gene are KGHDR and SFDVKD. This CDR3 has 13 amino acids. CDR3 amino acids: CATSEGRGNEQYF. The CDR3 region has the DNA TGTGCCACCAGTGAAGGCAGGGGGAACGAGCAGTACTTC.

V usage is TRBV5-1 and J usage is TRBJ2-5, with 8 bases lining up with TRBD1. Germline V gives CDR1 SGHRS, CDR2 YFSETQ. The CDR3 is 14 residues long. J was trimmed by 3 bases and V by 5 bases; bases with no gene match: 6. The DNA for the CDR3 is TGCGCCAGCAGGCGGGACAGGACAGAAGAGACCCAGTACTTC. Its protein is CASRRDRTEETQYF.

V and J are TRBV27 and TRBJ2-1, with D possibly matching TRBD2 (5 bases). Germline CDR1 reads MNHEY; CDR2 reads SMNVEV (reference sequence). The CDR3 sequence is 14 residues long. V was trimmed by 5 bases and J by 8 bases, leaving 16 bases between them. CDR3 nucleotide sequence: TGTGCCAGCAGTCCATTAGCGACCCGGCATGAGCAGTTCTTC. Protein sequence: CASSPLATRHEQFF.

V gene TRBV30 combines with J gene TRBJ1-6; 9 positions agree with TRBD1. Germline V CDR1 and CDR2: GTSNPN, SVGIG (reference sequence). CDR3 length equals 17 residues. Trimming took 3 bases from V and 4 from J; bases not matched to a gene: 10. CDR3 DNA: TGTGCCTGGAGGGGACGGGACAGGGAATTTTATAATTCACCCCTCCACTTT. It translates to CAWRGRDREFYNSPLHF.

A few counts support this clone. The V call is TRBV24-1, the J call TRBJ1-1; TRBD1 might be the D (5 bases). V was clipped by 5 bases and J by 5 bases, with 11 bases between them. From germline, CDR1 is KGHDR and CDR2 SFDVKD. This CDR3 spans 13 amino acids. CDR3 residues: CATSGGMRTEAFF. CDR3 coding DNA: TGTGCCACCAGTGGGGGCATGAGGACTGAAGCTTTCTTT.